A single sample gave rise to the 13 T cell receptor beta chains below, sequenced in a study of blood T cells in healthy people across ages. It was with a sample-barcoded 5' primer and a J-beta primer mix that a second PCR of about 6 to 11 cycles was run. TCRdb reprocessed the 5' RACE reads with MiXCR, giving one entry per CDR3 protein. This sample has some 760,000 distinct CDR3 sequences; 20% to 30% occur once, and the top ten carry 3% to 4%. These records were also assigned to another study, of T cells of mothers and their children.

Material for sequencing was blood. These receptors all stem from a boy between 10 and 17 years old in good health.

This clonotype was observed a handful of times. This chain connects TRBV28 to TRBJ2-7, with D hard to call. The germline V and J ends were trimmed by 1 base and 3 bases, with 4 bases remaining between them. The V gene's germline CDR1 is MDHEN and CDR2 SYDVKM. This CDR3 contains 12 residues. Here the CDR3 DNA reads TGTGCCAGCAGTTTATTCAACTACGAGCAGTACTTC. Translation: CASSLFNYEQYF. Drawing the rest from reference TRBV28 and TRBJ2-7, the complete variable domain is DVKVTQSSRYLVKRTGEKVFLECVQDMDHENMFWYRQDPGLGLRLIYFSYDVKMKEKGDIPEGYSVSREKKERFSLILESASTNQTSMYLCASSLFNYEQYFGPGTRLTVT.

The chain carries TRBV3-1 and TRBJ2-6; D tentatively fits TRBD1 or TRBD2 (8 bases each). The V end was cut by 7 bases, the J end by 0 bases, with 31 bases between. The CDR3 is made up of 22 amino acids. In germline, CDR1 is LGHDT, CDR2 YNNKEL (reference sequence). The chain's CDR3 is CASTSLTGVEVAGRSGANVLTF. DNA for the CDR3: TGTGCCAGCACCTCACTGACAGGGGTAGAGGTAGCGGGGCGCTCTGGGGCCAACGTCCTGACTTTC. The full variable domain, with the rest looked up from reference TRBV3-1 and TRBJ2-6, is DTAVSQTPKYLVTQMGNDKSIKCEQNLGHDTMYWYKQDSKKFLKIMFSYNNKELIINETVPNRFSPKSPDKAHLNLHINSLELGDSAVYFCASTSLTGVEVAGRSGANVLTFGAGSRLTVL.

V and J are TRBV4-2 and TRBJ2-7; unclear D gene. Germline V gene lookup returns CDR1 LGHNA and CDR2 YNFKEQ. With 1 base removed from V and 5 bases from J, the gap between germline ends came to 18 bases. This CDR3 is built from 16 residues. CDR3 sequence: CASSQGVRSVVDEQYF. As DNA, the CDR3 is TGTGCCAGCAGCCAAGGGGTAAGGAGTGTCGTTGACGAGCAGTACTTC.

This clonotype showed up many times. This chain joins TRBV29-1 and TRBJ2-5; possibly TRBD2 for D (5 bases). CDR3 size: 13 residues. CDR1 and CDR2 (germline): SQVTM, ANQGSEA. Trimming shortened V by 7 bases and J by 3 bases, and 15 bases separated the two germline ends. The CDR3 spells CSELSGIEETQYF. CDR3 nucleotide sequence: TGCAGCGAGTTATCCGGGATCGAAGAGACCCAGTACTTC.

The rearrangement links TRBV2 to TRBJ2-5; 7 bases are a match to TRBD2. The CDR3 has 14 amino acids. Germline lookup yields CDR1 SNHLY and CDR2 FYNNEI. With V trimmed by 3 bases and J by 2 bases, 3 bases remained unmatched. This chain's CDR3 is CASSESSGQETQYF. CDR3 nucleotides: TGTGCCAGCAGTGAGAGTAGCGGGCAAGAGACCCAGTACTTC.

The gene calls are TRBV20-1 and TRBJ2-4; no definite D call. V lost 5 bases to trimming and J lost 2 bases, with 16 bases between them. Germline CDR1 and CDR2: DFQATT and SNEGSKA (reference sequence). The CDR3 runs to 15 residues. The CDR3 DNA follows: TGCAGTGCTTTGACTGAGACTTTAACCAAAAACATTCAGTACTTC. It yields the protein CSALTETLTKNIQYF.

This clonotype turned up a few times. V is TRBV29-1 and J is TRBJ2-1; 7 nucleotides match TRBD1. After removal of 4 bases from V and 3 bases from J, the junction contained 3 bases not matched to a gene. CDR1 and CDR2 (germline): SQVTM, ANQGSEA. This CDR3 is 13 amino acids long. CDR3 DNA sequence: TGCAGCGTTGGACAGGGCATCTACAATGAGCAGTTCTTC. It yields the protein CSVGQGIYNEQFF.

Many counts were recorded for this clonotype. CDR3 nucleotides: TGTGCCAGCAGCTCATCGGGACTAGCGGGGGACAATGAGCAGTTCTTC. As protein: CASSSSGLAGDNEQFF. This chain links TRBV7-9 with TRBJ2-1, with 14 bases that match TRBD2. Trimming took 4 bases from V and 5 from J; bases not matched to a gene: 4. The CDR3 has 16 residues. The germline gives CDR1 SEHNR, CDR2 FQNEAQ (reference sequence).

This clonotype showed up just once. The chain employs TRBV7-3 and TRBJ2-1; unclear D gene. Trimming removed 3 bases at V and 0 bases at J, with 9 bases between. CDR3 length: 15 residues. Germline values: CDR1 SGHTA, CDR2 FQGTGA. CDR3 in DNA: TGTGCCAGCAGCTTTGAGGCTAGCTCCTACAATGAGCAGTTCTTC. It codes for CASSFEASSYNEQFF.

The chain is built from TRBV11-2 and TRBJ2-5; 7 nucleotides align to TRBD2. Near its end, the DNA agrees better with TRBJ2-1, so the J call may be wrong. From germline, CDR1 is SGHAT and CDR2 FQNNGV. The CDR3 spans 16 residues. The CDR3 here is CASSLVVGGSSNEQFF. CDR3 sequence (DNA): TGTGCCAGCAGCTTAGTGGTAGGCGGGAGTTCGAATGAGCAGTTCTTC.

The V call is TRBV5-1, the J call TRBJ1-2, with 10 bases identical to TRBD1. Germline CDR1 SGHRS, CDR2 YFSETQ. The CDR3 extends over 13 amino acids. Trimming cost V 4 bases and J 8 bases; bases outside gene matches: 5. The CDR3 loop is CASSPTGGNGYTF. The CDR3, as DNA: TGCGCCAGCAGCCCGACAGGGGGCAACGGCTACACCTTC.

This chain links TRBV5-1 with TRBJ2-5; D is ambiguous. V lost 6 bases to trimming and J lost 4 bases, with 13 bases between them. This CDR3 region has 13 residues. Germline V gene lookup returns CDR1 SGHRS and CDR2 YFSETQ. CDR3 region: CASTSLLGETQYF. CDR3 coding DNA: TGCGCCAGCACCTCTCTGTTAGGAGAGACCCAGTACTTC.

The V gene is TRBV4-1, the J gene TRBJ2-5; 9 bases are shared with TRBD1. The end of the DNA aligns better with TRBJ2-7, so the J call may be wrong. Germline assignment: CDR1 MGHRA and CDR2 YSYEKL. The CDR3 sequence is 15 residues long. DNA of the CDR3: TGCGCCAGCAGCCAAAAAGGGGGACAGGGCTACGAGCAGTACTTC. It specifies CASSQKGGQGYEQYF.